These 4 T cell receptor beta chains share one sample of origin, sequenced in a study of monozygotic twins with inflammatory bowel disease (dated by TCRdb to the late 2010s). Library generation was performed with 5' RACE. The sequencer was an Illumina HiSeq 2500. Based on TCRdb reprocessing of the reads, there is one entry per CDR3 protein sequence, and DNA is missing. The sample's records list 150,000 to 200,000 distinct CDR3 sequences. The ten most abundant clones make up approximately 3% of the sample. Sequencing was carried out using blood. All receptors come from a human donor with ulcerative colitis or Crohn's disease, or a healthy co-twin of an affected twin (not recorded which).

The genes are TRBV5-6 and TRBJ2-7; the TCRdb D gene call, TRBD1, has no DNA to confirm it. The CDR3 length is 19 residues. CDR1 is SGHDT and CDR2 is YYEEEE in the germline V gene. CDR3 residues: CASSLPEMTGRFSSYEQYF.

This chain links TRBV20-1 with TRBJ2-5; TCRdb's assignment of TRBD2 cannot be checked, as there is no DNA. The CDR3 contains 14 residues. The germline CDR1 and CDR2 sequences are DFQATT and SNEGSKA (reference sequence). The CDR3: CSAHRGLAVMTQYF.

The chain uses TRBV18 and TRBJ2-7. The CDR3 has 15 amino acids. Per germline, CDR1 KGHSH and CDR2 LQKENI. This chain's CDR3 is CASSPMEKASYEQYF.

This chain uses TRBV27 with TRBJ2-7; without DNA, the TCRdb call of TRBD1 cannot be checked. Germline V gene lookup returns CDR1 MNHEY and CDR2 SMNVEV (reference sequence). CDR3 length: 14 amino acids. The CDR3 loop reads CASSVQGRSYEQYF.